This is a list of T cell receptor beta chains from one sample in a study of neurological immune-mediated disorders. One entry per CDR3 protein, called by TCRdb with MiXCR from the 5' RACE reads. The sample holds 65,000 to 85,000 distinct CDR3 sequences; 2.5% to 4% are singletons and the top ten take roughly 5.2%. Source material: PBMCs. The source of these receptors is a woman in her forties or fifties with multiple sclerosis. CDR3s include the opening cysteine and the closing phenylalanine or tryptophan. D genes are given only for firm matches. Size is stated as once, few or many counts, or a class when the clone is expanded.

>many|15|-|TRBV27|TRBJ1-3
TGTGCCAGCAGACCTTCGGGCCCTTCTGGAAACACCATATATTTT
CASRPSGPSGNTIYF
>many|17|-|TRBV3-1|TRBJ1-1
TGTGCCAGCAGCCGCAGACTTGATGGGGGCTGGAACACTGAAGCTTTCTTT
CASSRRLDGGWNTEAFF
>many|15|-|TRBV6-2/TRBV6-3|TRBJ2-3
TGTGCCAGCCAGGCGGGCGGGGCCGGTACAGATACGCAGTATTTT
CASQAGGAGTDTQYF
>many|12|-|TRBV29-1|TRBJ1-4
TGCAGCGTTGGTACGGGGAATGAAAAACTGTTTTTT
CSVGTGNEKLFF
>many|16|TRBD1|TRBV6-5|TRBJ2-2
TGTGCCAGCAGTTACTCGGGTAGGGGGCTTGCCGGGGAGCTGTTTTTT
CASSYSGRGLAGELFF
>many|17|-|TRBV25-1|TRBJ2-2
TGTGCCAGCAGTGAATATTTCCTCCAGGGTAGCACCGGGGAGCTGTTTTTT
CASSEYFLQGSTGELFF
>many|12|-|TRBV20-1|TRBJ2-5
TGCAGTGCCTTTAGGACGGGGGAGACCCAGTACTTC
CSAFRTGETQYF
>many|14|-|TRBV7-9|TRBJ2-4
TGTGCCAGCAGCTACCCAGTAGCCAAAAACATTCAGTACTTC
CASSYPVAKNIQYF
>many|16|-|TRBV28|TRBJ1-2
TGTGCCAGCAGTTTGGGGGGACCGATCGGTAACTATGGCTACACCTTC
CASSLGGPIGNYGYTF
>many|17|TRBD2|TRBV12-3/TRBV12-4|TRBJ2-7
TGTGCCAGCAGCCCCTCTGGGGTCGGGAGGGTCGCGTACGAGCAGTACTTC
CASSPSGVGRVAYEQYF
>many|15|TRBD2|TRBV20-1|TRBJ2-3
TGCAGTCCAGAACCGGGACTAGCGGGTCCAGATACGCAGTATTTT
CSPEPGLAGPDTQYF
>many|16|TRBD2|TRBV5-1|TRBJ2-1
TGCGCCAGCAGCTCGATGACTAGCGGGAGGGCGAGTGAGCAGTTCTTC
CASSSMTSGRASEQFF
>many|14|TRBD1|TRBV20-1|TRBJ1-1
TGCAGTGCTAGAGATGGGACAGGGCCCACTGAAGCTTTCTTT
CSARDGTGPTEAFF
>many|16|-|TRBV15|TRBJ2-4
TGTGCCACCAGCAGAGATGGTGGGGGACCCAAAAACATTCAGTACTTC
CATSRDGGGPKNIQYF
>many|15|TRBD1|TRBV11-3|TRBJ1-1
TGTGCCAGCAGCTACCGCGGACAGGGAGACACTGAAGCTTTCTTT
CASSYRGQGDTEAFF
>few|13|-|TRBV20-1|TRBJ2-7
TGCAGTGCTCCCAAGGAGGAGACCTACGAGCAGTACTTC
CSAPKEETYEQYF